This TCR beta chain stems from a study of blood T cell repertoires in COVID-19. Study details: The United States, Italy and Spain supplied acute and convalescent COVID-19 samples.

The authors' processing: Quantification of nucleated cells was approximated via reference gene primer amplification. Only in-frame clones appear in the TCRdb table, and some are missing; sequencing was by immunoSEQ multiplex PCR. V and J calls and clone size follow that table, whereas D and trimming were derived from the DNA. Of approximately 260,000 clones in the sample, 84% are singletons; the top ten hold 4.1%. Per germline, CDR1 MNHEY and CDR2 SVGAGI. This CDR3 has 14 residues. Deletions cut 6 bases from V and 4 bases from J, with 16 bases between. The source is a man aged 30-40 years with acute COVID-19. The sequenced sample consisted of PBMCs or T cells enriched from blood (not recorded which). The chain uses TRBV6-5 and TRBJ2-7; maybe TRBD2 (5 bases). CDR3 residues: CASRRLFSGYEQYV. In DNA form, the CDR3 reads TGTGCCAGCAGAAGGCTCTTCAGCGGATACGAGCAGTACGTC.